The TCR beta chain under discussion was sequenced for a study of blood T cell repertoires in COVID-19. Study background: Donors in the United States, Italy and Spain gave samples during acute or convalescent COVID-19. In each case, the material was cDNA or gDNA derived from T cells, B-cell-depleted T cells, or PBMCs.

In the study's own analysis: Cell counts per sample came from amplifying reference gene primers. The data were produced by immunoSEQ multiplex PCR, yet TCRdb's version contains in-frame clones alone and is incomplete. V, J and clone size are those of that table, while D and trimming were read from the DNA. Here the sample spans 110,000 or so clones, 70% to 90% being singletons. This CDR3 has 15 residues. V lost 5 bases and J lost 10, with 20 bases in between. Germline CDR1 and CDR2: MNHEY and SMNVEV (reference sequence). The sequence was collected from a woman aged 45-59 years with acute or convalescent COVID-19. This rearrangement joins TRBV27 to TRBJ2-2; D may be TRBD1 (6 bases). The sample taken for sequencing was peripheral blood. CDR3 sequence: CASSPTTGGPAELFF. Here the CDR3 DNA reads TGTGCCAGCAGTCCCACGACAGGTGGGCCGGCGGAGCTGTTTTTT.